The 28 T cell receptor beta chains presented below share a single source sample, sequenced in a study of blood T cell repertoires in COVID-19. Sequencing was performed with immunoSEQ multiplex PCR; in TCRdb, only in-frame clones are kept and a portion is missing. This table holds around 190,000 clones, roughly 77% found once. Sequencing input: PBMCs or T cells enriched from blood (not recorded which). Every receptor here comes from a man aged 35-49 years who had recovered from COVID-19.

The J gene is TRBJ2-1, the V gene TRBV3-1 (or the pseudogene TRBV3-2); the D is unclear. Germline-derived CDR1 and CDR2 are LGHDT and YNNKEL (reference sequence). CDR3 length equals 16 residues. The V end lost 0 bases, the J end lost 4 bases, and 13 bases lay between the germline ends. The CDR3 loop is CASSQDYLRLYNEQFF. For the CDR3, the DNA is TGTGCCAGCAGCCAAGATTATCTCAGGCTTTACAATGAGCAGTTCTTC.

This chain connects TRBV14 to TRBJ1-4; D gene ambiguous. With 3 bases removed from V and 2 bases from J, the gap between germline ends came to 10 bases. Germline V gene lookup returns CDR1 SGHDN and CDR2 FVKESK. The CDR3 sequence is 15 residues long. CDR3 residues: CASSQARQTNEKLFF. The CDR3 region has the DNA TGTGCCAGCAGCCAGGCCAGGCAGACTAATGAAAAACTGTTTTTT.

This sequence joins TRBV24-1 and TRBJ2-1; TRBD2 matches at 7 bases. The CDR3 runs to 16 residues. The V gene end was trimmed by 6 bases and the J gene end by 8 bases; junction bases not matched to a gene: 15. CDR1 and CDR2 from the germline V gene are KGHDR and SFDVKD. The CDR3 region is CATSSLGREAMYEQFF. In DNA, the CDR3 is TGTGCCACCAGTTCCCTGGGGAGGGAGGCCATGTATGAGCAGTTCTTC.

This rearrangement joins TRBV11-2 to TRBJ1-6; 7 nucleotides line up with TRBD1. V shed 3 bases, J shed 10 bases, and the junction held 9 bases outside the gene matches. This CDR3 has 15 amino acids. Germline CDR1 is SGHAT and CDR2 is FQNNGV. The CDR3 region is CASSLETGFWSPLHF. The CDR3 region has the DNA TGTGCCAGCAGCTTGGAGACAGGGTTTTGGTCACCCCTCCACTTT.

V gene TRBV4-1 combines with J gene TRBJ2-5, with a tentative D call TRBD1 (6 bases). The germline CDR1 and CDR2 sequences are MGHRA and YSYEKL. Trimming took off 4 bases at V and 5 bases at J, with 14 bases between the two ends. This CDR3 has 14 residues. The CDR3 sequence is CASSLTGLVETQYF. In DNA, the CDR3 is TGCGCCAGCAGCCTTACAGGGTTGGTGGAGACCCAGTACTTC.

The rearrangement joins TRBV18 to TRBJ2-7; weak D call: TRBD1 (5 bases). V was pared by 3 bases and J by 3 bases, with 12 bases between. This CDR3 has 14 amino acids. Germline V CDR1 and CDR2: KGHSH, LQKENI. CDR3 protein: CASSPNPRGYEQYF. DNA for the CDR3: TGTGCCAGCTCACCGAATCCAAGGGGCTACGAGCAGTACTTC.

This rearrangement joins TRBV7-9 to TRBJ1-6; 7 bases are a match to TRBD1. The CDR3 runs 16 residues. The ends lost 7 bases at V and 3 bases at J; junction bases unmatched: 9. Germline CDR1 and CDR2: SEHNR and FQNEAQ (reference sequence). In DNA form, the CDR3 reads TGTGCCAGCACCTCATTCTCAGGGGGCTATAATTCACCCCTCCACTTT. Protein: CASTSFSGGYNSPLHF.

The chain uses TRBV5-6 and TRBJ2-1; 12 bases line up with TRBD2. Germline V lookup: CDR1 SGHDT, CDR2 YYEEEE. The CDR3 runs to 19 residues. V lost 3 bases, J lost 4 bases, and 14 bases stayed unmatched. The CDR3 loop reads CASSWTTGPGLAGYNEQFF. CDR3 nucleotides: TGTGCCAGCAGCTGGACGACAGGCCCGGGACTAGCGGGTTACAATGAGCAGTTCTTC.

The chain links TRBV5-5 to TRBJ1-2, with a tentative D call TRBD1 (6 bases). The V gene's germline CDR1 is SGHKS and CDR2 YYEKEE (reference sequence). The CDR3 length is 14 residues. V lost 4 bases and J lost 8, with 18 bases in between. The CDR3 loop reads CASSEGQHQGGYTF. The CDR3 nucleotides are TGTGCCAGCAGCGAAGGACAGCACCAAGGGGGCTACACCTTC. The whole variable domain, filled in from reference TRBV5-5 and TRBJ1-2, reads DAGVTQSPTHLIKTRGQQVTLRCSPISGHKSVSWYQQVLGQGPQFIFQYYEKEERGRGNFPDRFSARQFPNYSSELNVNALLLGDSALYLCASSEGQHQGGYTFGSGTRLTVV.

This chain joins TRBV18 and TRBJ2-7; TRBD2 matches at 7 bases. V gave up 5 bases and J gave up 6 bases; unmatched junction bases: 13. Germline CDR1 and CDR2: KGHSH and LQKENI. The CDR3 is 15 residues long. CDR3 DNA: TGTGCCAGCTCATTTCCAGCGGGATGGAGGGGCGAGCAGTACTTC. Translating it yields CASSFPAGWRGEQYF.

CDR3 region: CASSRGTDRNEAFF. DNA for the CDR3: TGTGCCAGCAGCAGAGGGACAGATCGGAATGAAGCTTTCTTT. This sequence joins TRBV7-9 and TRBJ1-1; 7 nucleotides align to TRBD1. After removal of 5 bases from V and 7 bases from J, the junction contained 10 bases not matched to a gene. Per germline, CDR1 SEHNR and CDR2 FQNEAQ (reference sequence). The CDR3 is 14 residues long.

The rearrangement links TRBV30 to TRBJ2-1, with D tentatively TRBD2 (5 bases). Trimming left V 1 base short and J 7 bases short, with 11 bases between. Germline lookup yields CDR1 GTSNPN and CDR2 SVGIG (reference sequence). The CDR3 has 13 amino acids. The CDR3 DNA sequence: TGTGCCTGGAGTGCCAACTTAGCGAATGAGCAGTTCTTC. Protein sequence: CAWSANLANEQFF.

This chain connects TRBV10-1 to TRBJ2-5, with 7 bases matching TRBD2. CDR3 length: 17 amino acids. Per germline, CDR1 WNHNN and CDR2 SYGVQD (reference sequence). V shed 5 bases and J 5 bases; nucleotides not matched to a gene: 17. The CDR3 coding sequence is TGCGCCAGCAGTAGTAAGAGGTCCGCGGCGCGGGGGGAGACCCAGTACTTC. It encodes CASSSKRSAARGETQYF.

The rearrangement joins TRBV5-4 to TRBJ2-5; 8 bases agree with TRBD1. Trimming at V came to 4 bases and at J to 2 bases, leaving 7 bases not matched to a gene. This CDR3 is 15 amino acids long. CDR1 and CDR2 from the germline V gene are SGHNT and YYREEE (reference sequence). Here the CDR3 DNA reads TGTGCCAGCAGCGGAGGGACAGGAGGACAAGAGACCCAGTACTTC. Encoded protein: CASSGGTGGQETQYF.

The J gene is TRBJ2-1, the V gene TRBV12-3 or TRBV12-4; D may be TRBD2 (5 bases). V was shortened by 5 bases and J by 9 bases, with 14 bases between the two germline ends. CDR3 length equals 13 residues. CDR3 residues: CASSPQLVVEQFF. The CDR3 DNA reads TGTGCCAGCAGTCCACAACTAGTAGTTGAGCAGTTCTTC.

The CDR3 region is CASSLSGGASYEQYF. The CDR3 region has the DNA TGTGCCAGCAGCCTTAGCGGGGGGGCCAGCTACGAGCAGTACTTC. The rearrangement joins TRBV11-2 to TRBJ2-7; 11 positions match TRBD2. The germline gives CDR1 SGHAT, CDR2 FQNNGV. The CDR3 has 15 residues. V lost 5 bases to trimming and J lost 3 bases; unmatched junction nucleotides: 6.

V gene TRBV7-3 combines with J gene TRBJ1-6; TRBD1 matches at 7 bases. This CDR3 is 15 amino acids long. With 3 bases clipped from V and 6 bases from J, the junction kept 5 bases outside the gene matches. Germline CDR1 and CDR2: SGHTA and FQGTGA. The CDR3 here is CASSFRTGLNSPLHF. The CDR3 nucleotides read TGTGCCAGCAGCTTCAGGACAGGCCTTAATTCACCCCTCCACTTT. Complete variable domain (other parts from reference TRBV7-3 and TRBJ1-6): GAGVSQTPSNKVTEKGKYVELRCDPISGHTALYWYRQSLGQGPEFLIYFQGTGAADDSGLPNDRFFAVRPEGSVSTLKIQRTERGDSAVYLCASSFRTGLNSPLHFGNGTRLTVT.

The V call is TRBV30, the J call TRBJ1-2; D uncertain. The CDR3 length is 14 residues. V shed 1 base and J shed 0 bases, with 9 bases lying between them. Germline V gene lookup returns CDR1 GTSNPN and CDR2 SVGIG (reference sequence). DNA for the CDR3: TGTGCCTGGAGTGGAGAGTTAGCTAACTATGGCTACACCTTC. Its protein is CAWSGELANYGYTF.

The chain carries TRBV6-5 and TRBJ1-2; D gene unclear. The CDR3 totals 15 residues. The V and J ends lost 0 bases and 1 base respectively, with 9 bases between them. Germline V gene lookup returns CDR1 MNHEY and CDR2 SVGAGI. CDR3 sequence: CASSYSGAVNYGYTF. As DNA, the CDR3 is TGTGCCAGCAGTTACTCTGGAGCTGTTAACTATGGCTACACCTTC.

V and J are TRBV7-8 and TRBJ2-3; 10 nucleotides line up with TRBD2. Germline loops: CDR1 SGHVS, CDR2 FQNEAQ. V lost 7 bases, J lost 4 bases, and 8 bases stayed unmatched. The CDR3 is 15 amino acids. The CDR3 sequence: CASNLRAGGSDTQYF. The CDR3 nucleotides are TGTGCCAGCAACCTTAGAGCGGGAGGGTCAGATACGCAGTATTTT. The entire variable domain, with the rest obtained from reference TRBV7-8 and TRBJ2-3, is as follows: GAGVSQSPRYKVAKRGQDVALRCDPISGHVSLFWYQQALGQGPEFLTYFQNEAQLDKSGLPSDRFFAERPEGSVSTLKIQRTQQEDSAVYLCASNLRAGGSDTQYFGPGTRLTVL.

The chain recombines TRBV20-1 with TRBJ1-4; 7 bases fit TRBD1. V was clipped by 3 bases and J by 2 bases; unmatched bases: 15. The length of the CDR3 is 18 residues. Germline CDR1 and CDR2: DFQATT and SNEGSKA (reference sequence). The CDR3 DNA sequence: TGCAGTGCTAGTCACAGGGGACAGTCCTTTTCGACTAATGAAAAACTGTTTTTT. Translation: CSASHRGQSFSTNEKLFF.

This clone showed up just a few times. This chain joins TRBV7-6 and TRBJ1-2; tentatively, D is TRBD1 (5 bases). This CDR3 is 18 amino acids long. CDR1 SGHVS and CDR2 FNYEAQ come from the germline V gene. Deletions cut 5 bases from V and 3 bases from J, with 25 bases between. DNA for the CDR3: TGTGCCAGCAGCCCAATCCGAAATATATCTCCCAGGGACTATGGCTACACCTTC. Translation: CASSPIRNISPRDYGYTF.

CDR3 sequence: CASMGQGARRPQHF. The CDR3 nucleotides are TGTGCCAGTATGGGGCAGGGGGCGCGTAGGCCCCAGCATTTT. The V call is TRBV19, the J call TRBJ1-5; 8 bases map to TRBD1. The junction had 11 bases not matched to a gene; V was cut back by 7 bases and J by 9 bases. This CDR3 comprises 14 residues. Germline CDR1 is LNHDA and CDR2 is SQIVND (reference sequence). Filled out from reference TRBV19 and TRBJ1-5, the complete variable domain reads DGGITQSPKYLFRKEGQNVTLSCEQNLNHDAMYWYRQDPGQGLRLIYYSQIVNDFQKGDIAEGYSVSREKKESFPLTVTSAQKNPTAFYLCASMGQGARRPQHFGDGTRLSIL.

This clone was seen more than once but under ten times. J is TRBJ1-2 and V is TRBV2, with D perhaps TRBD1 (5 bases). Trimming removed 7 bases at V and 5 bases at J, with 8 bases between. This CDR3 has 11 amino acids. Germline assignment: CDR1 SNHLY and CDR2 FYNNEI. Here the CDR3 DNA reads TGTGCCAGCATGGCAGGGTATGGCTACACCTTC. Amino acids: CASMAGYGYTF.

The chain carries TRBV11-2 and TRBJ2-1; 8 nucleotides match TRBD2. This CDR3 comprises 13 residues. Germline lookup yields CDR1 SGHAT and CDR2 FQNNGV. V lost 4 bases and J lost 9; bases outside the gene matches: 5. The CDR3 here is CASSSGGGAEQFF. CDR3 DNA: TGTGCCAGCAGCTCGGGAGGGGGGGCTGAGCAGTTCTTC.

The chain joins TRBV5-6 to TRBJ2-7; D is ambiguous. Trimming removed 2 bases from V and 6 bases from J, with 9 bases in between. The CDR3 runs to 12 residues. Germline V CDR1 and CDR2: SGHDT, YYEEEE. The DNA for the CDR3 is TGTGCCAGCAGCTTTCAAATTTCCGAGCAGTACTTC. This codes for CASSFQISEQYF. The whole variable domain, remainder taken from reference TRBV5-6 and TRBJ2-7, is DAGVTQSPTHLIKTRGQQVTLRCSPKSGHDTVSWYQQALGQGPQFIFQYYEEEERQRGNFPDRFSGHQFPNYSSELNVNALLLGDSALYLCASSFQISEQYFGPGTRLTVT.

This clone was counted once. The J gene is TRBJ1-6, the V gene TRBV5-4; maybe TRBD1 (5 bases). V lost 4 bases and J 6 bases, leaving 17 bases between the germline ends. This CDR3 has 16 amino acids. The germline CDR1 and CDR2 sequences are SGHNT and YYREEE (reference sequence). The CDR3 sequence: CASSPLIAGGNSPLHF. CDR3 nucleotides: TGTGCCAGCAGCCCCCTAATAGCGGGGGGTAATTCACCCCTCCACTTT.

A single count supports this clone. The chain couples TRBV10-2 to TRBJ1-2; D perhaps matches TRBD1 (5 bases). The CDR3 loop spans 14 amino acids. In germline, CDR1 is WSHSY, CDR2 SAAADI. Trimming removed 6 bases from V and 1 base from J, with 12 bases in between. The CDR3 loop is CASSLGGVNYGYTF. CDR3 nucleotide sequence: TGCGCCAGCAGCCTCGGGGGGGTTAACTATGGCTACACCTTC.